The present entry profiles one TCR beta chain with its context. Its antigen is unidentified. The CDR3 loop spans 16 amino acids. V was cut by 1 base and J by 4 bases, with 14 bases left in between. Time point here: healthy volunteer bleed at 6 weeks. Whole blood, unfractionated, served as the material for total RNA extraction. The data belong to a study of human T cells and chemical hapten exposure. The wider study: Small pooled library volume differences chiefly drove per-sample TCR yield variation.

General observations from the study: Sensitization with DPC brought no change to TCRs above 1 in 1000 in frequency.

The library tagged each cDNA molecule with unique molecular identifiers. Authors' data handling: Sample TCR totals centred on a median of about 100,000, ranging roughly 20,000 to 690,600. Each CDR3 protein is one row after TCRdb ran MiXCR on the RACE reads. The V and J calls, along with clone size, are taken from TCRdb and not from the paper's own processing. The sample includes 50,000 to 70,000 distinct CDR3 sequences, under 7.5% of them seen just once. This clonotype originated in a female donor in good health. Some clones in this sample may be carry-over from other donors' samples. The specimen sequenced was whole blood. The J gene is TRBJ2-1, the V gene TRBV12-3 or TRBV12-4; D call uncertain. CDR3 in amino acids: CASSLVVRSLYNEQFF. CDR3 coding DNA: TGTGCCAGCAGTTTAGTCGTCAGGTCGCTATACAATGAGCAGTTCTTC.